This T cell receptor beta chain was sequenced during a study of long-term antiretroviral therapy in people with HIV. None of the participants with HIV were treated outside the United States. The CDR3 extends over 13 amino acids. CDR1 and CDR2 from the germline V gene are SGHDN and FVKESK. Trimming stripped 1 base from V and 4 bases from J, with 5 bases between. A v3.0 immunoSEQ assay was performed at survey level. The data were produced by immunoSEQ multiplex PCR, yet TCRdb's version contains in-frame clones alone and is incomplete. Of tens of thousands of clones in the sample, approximately 89% are singletons; the top ten hold under 7.5%.

The receptor's source is a woman between 50 and 59 years old with HIV. The chain couples TRBV14 to TRBJ2-1; no definite D call. The sequences come from unsorted PBMCs, collected 3.1 years after starting antiretroviral therapy. The chain's CDR3 is CASSQGAYNEQFF. CDR3 nucleotides: TGTGCCAGCAGCCAAGGGGCGTACAATGAGCAGTTCTTC. The full variable domain, in which reference TRBV14 and TRBJ2-1 provide the parts outside the CDR3, is EAGVTQFPSHSVIEKGQTVTLRCDPISGHDNLYWYRRVMGKEIKFLLHFVKESKQDESGMPNNRFLAERTGGTYSTLKVQPAELEDSGVYFCASSQGAYNEQFFGPGTRLTVL.